This T cell receptor (beta chain) was identified during a study of long-term antiretroviral therapy in people with HIV. General study points: The range of CDR3 lengths in HIV repertoires proved narrower than that found in controls. Transplant-donor-level diversity was not reached after ART, though diversity increased. Information pertaining to ART adherence, viral resistance or therapeutic modifications was not obtained.

Everyone in the study who had HIV was treated in the United States. This CDR3 is 15 amino acids long. Germline assignment: CDR1 ENHRY and CDR2 SYGVKD. The ends lost 2 bases at V and 6 bases at J; junction bases unmatched: 9. The libraries were made with immunoSEQ v3.0 at survey level. The repertoire was sequenced with immunoSEQ multiplex PCR; TCRdb's copy has only in-frame clones and lacks some. The sample records 20,000 to 30,000 clones, 85% being singletons. A word on this clone: Its antigen is as yet unknown.

The rearrangement joins TRBV10-3 to TRBJ1-2, with 7 bases fitting TRBD1. This clonotype was sampled from a man in his forties with HIV. The material was unsorted PBMCs, obtained approximately 4.8 years after starting antiretroviral therapy. The CDR3 spells CAISETTGNLNGYTF. The CDR3 DNA is TGTGCCATCAGTGAGACGACAGGGAATTTAAATGGCTACACCTTC.